The rows below give T cell receptor beta chains drawn from one sample of a study of human T cells and chemical hapten exposure. TCRdb ran MiXCR on the RACE reads and lists one entry per CDR3 protein. This sample has under 450,000 distinct CDR3 sequences, with around 4.8% found just once. The sample consisted of whole blood, taken in connection with sensitization to the hapten diphenylcyclopropenone (DPC). The receptors were gathered from a woman aged 45-65 years with alopecia areata. Some clones in this sample may be carry-over from other donors' samples. Both conserved end residues are part of each CDR3. D genes are given only for firm matches. For some rows the clone size is stated as once, few or many, or as a class when expanded; others skip it.

d_gene,abundance,len,v_gene,j_gene,CDR3aa,CDR3nt
TRBD1,many,14,TRBV5-5,TRBJ1-1,CASRNRGTNTEAFF,TGTGCCAGCAGGAACAGGGGAACGAACACTGAAGCTTTCTTT
NA,many,15,TRBV7-9,TRBJ1-2,CASSLEAGSNYGYTF,TGTGCCAGCAGCTTAGAGGCAGGGTCAAACTATGGCTACACCTTC
NA,few,14,TRBV20-1,TRBJ1-6,CSARNTNYNSPLHF,TGCAGTGCTAGAAACACCAACTATAATTCACCCCTCCACTTT
NA,NA,16,TRBV6-5,TRBJ2-5,CASSYSRTSGQETQYF,TGTGCCAGCAGTTACTCGAGAACAAGCGGCCAAGAGACCCAGTACTTC
NA,NA,17,TRBV14,TRBJ2-1,CASSNVLSGALWNEQFF,TGTGCCAGCAGCAACGTTTTGAGCGGCGCCTTGTGGAATGAGCAGTTCTTC
NA,few,14,TRBV6-1,TRBJ1-5,CASSETVPGQPQHF,TGTGCCAGCAGTGAAACCGTTCCGGGACAGCCCCAGCATTTT
TRBD2,few,17,TRBV5-5,TRBJ2-3,CASSREPGLAGGDTQYF,TGTGCCAGCAGCAGAGAGCCGGGACTAGCGGGAGGGGATACGCAGTATTTT
TRBD2,few,15,TRBV3-1,TRBJ2-7,CASSQEEAGVYEQYF,TGTGCCAGCAGCCAAGAAGAAGCGGGAGTATACGAGCAGTACTTC
NA,many,16,TRBV29-1,TRBJ2-3,CSVPKAQGASTDTQYF,TGCAGCGTCCCCAAGGCCCAGGGCGCTAGCACAGATACGCAGTATTTT
NA,few,12,TRBV29-1,TRBJ1-2,CSVVGSIGGYTF,TGCAGCGTTGTAGGCTCTATAGGAGGCTACACCTTC
NA,NA,15,TRBV11-2,TRBJ2-1,CASSLLSTHYNEQFF,TGTGCCAGCAGCTTACTCTCAACCCACTACAATGAGCAGTTCTTC
NA,NA,12,TRBV12-3/TRBV12-4,TRBJ2-2,CASRHTTGELFF,TGTGCCAGCAGGCACACCACCGGGGAGCTGTTTTTT
NA,few,16,TRBV5-1,TRBJ2-7,CASSLASGTSSYEQYF,TGCGCCAGCAGCTTGGCCAGCGGAACAAGCTCCTACGAGCAGTACTTC
NA,many,15,TRBV6-5,TRBJ1-4,CASSYSSGASEKLFF,TGTGCCAGCAGTTACTCATCGGGGGCGAGTGAAAAACTGTTTTTT
TRBD1,many,15,TRBV4-2,TRBJ1-2,CASSQEGQGNYGYTF,TGTGCCAGCAGCCAAGAGGGACAGGGAAACTATGGCTACACCTTC
NA,many,17,TRBV5-1,TRBJ1-6,CASSSVGRTVYNSPLHF,TGCGCCAGCAGCTCTGTCGGACGGACAGTTTATAATTCACCCCTCCACTTT
NA,NA,15,TRBV7-2,TRBJ1-5,CASSPRASSNQPQHF,TGTGCCAGCAGCCCCAGAGCGTCTAGCAATCAGCCCCAGCATTTT
NA,many,14,TRBV28,TRBJ1-1,CASSFWGISAEAFF,TGTGCCAGCAGTTTTTGGGGGATAAGCGCTGAAGCTTTCTTT
TRBD1,many,14,TRBV7-9,TRBJ2-5,CASSAPTGEKTQYF,TGTGCCAGCAGTGCTCCTACAGGGGAGAAGACCCAGTACTTC
NA,many,13,TRBV5-6,TRBJ1-2,CASLMRGNYGYTF,TGTGCCAGTTTGATGCGAGGAAACTATGGCTACACCTTC
NA,NA,14,TRBV5-1,TRBJ1-2,CASSLEGGYYGYTF,TGCGCCAGCAGCTTGGAAGGCGGCTACTATGGCTACACCTTC
TRBD2,few,14,TRBV19,TRBJ2-1,CASLAGGPHNEQFF,TGTGCCAGTTTAGCGGGGGGCCCCCACAATGAGCAGTTCTTC
NA,many,12,TRBV5-1,TRBJ2-5,CASSRAQETQYF,TGCGCCAGCAGTAGGGCCCAAGAGACCCAGTACTTC
TRBD1,many,14,TRBV7-6,TRBJ1-4,CASSLAGGHEKLFF,TGTGCCAGCAGCTTAGCAGGGGGCCATGAAAAACTGTTTTTT
NA,many,13,TRBV12-3/TRBV12-4,TRBJ1-1,CASNSGGIEDAFF,TGTGCCAGCAATTCCGGAGGTATTGAGGATGCTTTCTTT
NA,many,16,TRBV7-3,TRBJ2-6,CASSLEGYSGANVLTF,TGTGCCAGCAGCTTAGAGGGTTACTCTGGGGCCAACGTCCTGACTTTC
NA,many,14,TRBV12-3/TRBV12-4,TRBJ2-1,CASSSSLAPDEQFF,TGTGCCAGCAGCTCCTCTCTAGCGCCCGATGAGCAGTTCTTC
NA,NA,15,TRBV7-2,TRBJ1-5,CASSQDRRGNQPQHF,TGTGCCAGCAGCCAGGACAGACGCGGCAATCAGCCCCAGCATTTT
TRBD1,many,15,TRBV6-5,TRBJ2-1,CASQVGTGASNEQFF,TGTGCCAGCCAGGTCGGGACAGGGGCTTCCAATGAGCAGTTCTTC
TRBD2,few,15,TRBV5-1,TRBJ2-5,CASSFERGGPETQYF,TGCGCCAGCAGCTTTGAGCGGGGGGGCCCGGAGACCCAGTACTTC
NA,NA,16,TRBV5-1,TRBJ2-7,CASSLDGPQNPYEQYF,TGCGCCAGCAGCTTGGATGGACCGCAAAACCCCTACGAGCAGTACTTC
NA,few,12,TRBV2,TRBJ1-6,CASFEVNSPLHF,TGTGCCAGCTTCGAGGTTAATTCACCCCTCCACTTT
NA,NA,16,TRBV9,TRBJ2-2,CASSVGGGPNTGELFF,TGTGCCAGCAGCGTAGGGGGCGGGCCGAACACCGGGGAGCTGTTTTTT
TRBD1,many,15,TRBV2,TRBJ2-1,CASSSGQGFYNEQFF,TGTGCCAGCAGTTCCGGACAGGGATTTTACAATGAGCAGTTCTTC
NA,many,12,TRBV7-9,TRBJ1-6,CASSPPGGALHF,TGTGCCAGCAGCCCCCCGGGAGGGGCCCTCCACTTT
NA,few,15,TRBV5-6,TRBJ1-2,CASSLAAGAVYGYTF,TGTGCCAGCAGCTTGGCGGCAGGGGCGGTCTACGGCTACACCTTC
NA,NA,11,TRBV7-9,TRBJ2-1,CASSQSHEQFF,TGTGCCAGCAGTCAAAGCCACGAGCAGTTCTTC
NA,few,14,TRBV7-9,TRBJ1-1,CASSPPRLGTEAFF,TGTGCCAGCAGCCCGCCTAGGTTAGGCACTGAAGCTTTCTTT